This T cell receptor beta chain appears in the sequencing data of a study of early T cells in non-severe SARS-CoV-2 infection. At the level of the study: Bulk RNA isolated from unsorted whole blood underwent sequencing; chains were not paired.

Trimming removed 0 bases at V and 3 bases at J, with 15 bases between. The V gene's germline CDR1 is LNHNV and CDR2 YYDKDF (reference sequence). This CDR3 region has 16 residues. Individual cDNA molecules received unique molecular identifiers during library preparation. Each CDR3 protein gets one entry after TCRdb re-called the 5' RACE reads with MiXCR. The repertoire holds about 30,000 distinct CDR3 sequences, with about 5.3% as singletons. The V and J genes are TRBV15 and TRBJ2-7; no clear D. Sequencing was carried out using whole blood. The TCR comes from an adult who was a healthcare worker with PCR-confirmed SARS-CoV-2 infection or an uninfected control (not recorded which). CDR3 nucleotides: TGTGCCACCAGCAGAGAGAGTGCAGGAGTAGTCTACGAGCAGTACTTC. Translating gives CATSRESAGVVYEQYF.